A selection of T cell receptor beta chains follows, all from one sample in a study of beta chain features in type 1 diabetes. Sequenced by immunoSEQ multiplex PCR; TCRdb stores in-frame clones only, minus some. The data show roughly 400,000 clones, with over 9% seen just once and about 0.6% held by the top ten. Sequencing used central memory CD4+ T cells from blood. The receptors were gathered from a man younger than 45 with type 1 diabetes. Both conserved end residues are part of each CDR3. The order of the fields is clone size, J gene, D gene, V gene, CDR3 protein, CDR3 DNA. A D gene is named only where the DNA matches it firmly. The size of a clone is reported for some rows only, either as once, few or many, or as a class for expanded clones.

>few|TRBJ2-3|-|TRBV28
CASSSPTNPEQDTQYF
TGTGCCAGCAGTTCACCAACAAACCCTGAACAGGATACGCAGTATTTT
>few|TRBJ2-3|-|TRBV7-3
CASSLVGGDTQYF
TGTGCCAGCAGCTTAGTCGGAGGAGATACGCAGTATTTT
>few|TRBJ2-4|TRBD1|TRBV7-2
CASSPPRQGITKNIQYF
TGTGCCAGCAGCCCCCCTCGACAGGGCATAACCAAAAACATTCAGTACTTC
>few|TRBJ2-2|-|TRBV5-4
CASSKGDPNTGELFF
TGTGCCAGCAGTAAAGGGGATCCGAACACCGGGGAGCTGTTTTTT
>-|TRBJ2-1|-|TRBV7-3
CASSLPGDNEQFF
TGTGCCAGCAGCTTACCGGGAGACAATGAGCAGTTCTTC
>-|TRBJ2-1|TRBD2|TRBV7-3
CASSLPPSGTAAEQFF
TGTGCCAGCAGTTTGCCTCCTAGCGGGACCGCCGCTGAGCAGTTCTTC
>-|TRBJ2-6|TRBD2|TRBV4-2
CASSQEGPSGTSSGANVLTF
TGTGCCAGCAGCCAAGAAGGTCCTAGCGGGACGTCCTCTGGGGCCAACGTCCTGACTTTC
>few|TRBJ2-7|TRBD2|TRBV7-2
CASSPWTSGRRGFEQYF
TGTGCCAGCAGCCCTTGGACTAGCGGGCGCCGTGGGTTCGAGCAGTACTTC
>many|TRBJ1-2|-|TRBV19
CASSRQASNYGYTF
TGTGCCAGTAGTCGACAGGCCTCTAACTATGGCTACACCTTC
>few|TRBJ2-2|TRBD2|TRBV7-3
CASSLSLPGTSGPTGELFF
TGTGCCAGCAGCTTAAGCCTTCCCGGGACTAGCGGCCCAACCGGGGAGCTGTTTTTT
>-|TRBJ1-2|TRBD1|TRBV7-2
CASSSGQGIDGYTF
TGTGCCAGCAGCTCGGGACAGGGGATAGATGGCTACACCTTC
>few|TRBJ1-3|-|TRBV6-5
CASSRQPNSGNTIYF
TGTGCCAGCAGCAGACAGCCGAACTCTGGAAACACCATATATTTT
>-|TRBJ2-1|TRBD2|TRBV5-5
CASSLGTSGSNEQFF
TGTGCCAGCAGCTTAGGGACTAGCGGGAGTAATGAGCAGTTCTTC
>-|TRBJ1-2|-|TRBV19
CASSRTRTANYGYTF
TGTGCCAGTAGTCGGACCCGGACAGCTAACTATGGCTACACCTTC
>few|TRBJ2-7|TRBD2|TRBV29-1
CSVLRTSGYEQYF
TGCAGCGTCCTTCGGACTAGCGGCTACGAGCAGTACTTC
>many|TRBJ2-1|-|TRBV10-3
CAITGGTYNEQFF
TGTGCCATCACAGGCGGGACCTACAATGAGCAGTTCTTC
>-|TRBJ2-5|-|TRBV25-1
CASSLKVTQYF
TGTGCCAGCAGTCTGAAGGTGACCCAGTACTTC
>many|TRBJ2-2|-|TRBV10-3
CAISERHPKDTGELFF
TGTGCCATCAGTGAAAGGCACCCAAAAGACACCGGGGAGCTGTTTTTT
>many|TRBJ2-7|TRBD1|TRBV4-3
CASSQDDTGGYRQYF
TGCGCCAGCAGCCAAGATGATACAGGGGGCTATAGGCAGTACTTC
>-|TRBJ1-2|TRBD1|TRBV28
CASRIQGQASGYTF
TGTGCCAGCAGGATTCAGGGACAGGCCAGTGGCTACACCTTC
>once|TRBJ2-3|-|TRBV7-2
CASSRSSDTQYF
TGTGCCAGCAGCCGGTCCTCAGATACGCAGTATTTT
>many|TRBJ2-2|-|TRBV6-1
CATVQHGGNTGELFF
TGTGCCACCGTCCAGCATGGGGGAAACACCGGGGAGCTGTTTTTT
>-|TRBJ2-7|-|TRBV4-1
CASSLGVGRRGIEQYF
TGCGCCAGCAGCCTAGGGGTTGGGAGGCGGGGCATCGAGCAGTACTTC
>-|TRBJ2-5|-|TRBV7-9
CASSPGVGSETQYF
TGTGCCAGCAGCCCTGGAGTAGGGTCAGAGACCCAGTACTTC
>few|TRBJ1-2|-|TRBV7-9
CAVSRGQEGRHGYTF
TGTGCCGTATCAAGGGGCCAGGAGGGGAGACATGGCTACACCTTC
>many|TRBJ1-5|-|TRBV28
CASSLQGQPQHF
TGTGCCAGCAGTTTGCAGGGGCAGCCCCAGCATTTT
>few|TRBJ1-2|-|TRBV6-5
CASSYADRLANYGYTF
TGTGCCAGCAGTTACGCCGACAGGCTAGCTAACTATGGCTACACCTTC
>many|TRBJ2-7|-|TRBV5-4
CASSTTGHDYEQYF
TGTGCCAGCAGCACAACGGGACACGACTACGAGCAGTACTTC
>-|TRBJ2-2|-|TRBV27
CASSLVGTMNTGELFF
TGTGCCAGCAGTTTAGTTGGGACAATGAACACCGGGGAGCTGTTTTTT
>-|TRBJ1-2|TRBD1|TRBV6-5
CASSSPPTGEDGYTF
TGTGCCAGCAGTTCCCCCCCGACAGGGGAAGATGGCTACACCTTC
>-|TRBJ2-3|-|TRBV30
CAWSVSGTDTQYF
TGTGCCTGGAGTGTAAGTGGCACAGATACGCAGTATTTT
>many|TRBJ2-1|-|TRBV2
CASSGGSSYNEQFF
TGTGCCAGCAGTGGGGGAAGCTCCTACAATGAGCAGTTCTTC
>few|TRBJ2-7|-|TRBV11-2
CASSSLSRGSSYEQYF
TGTGCCAGCAGCTCCCTTTCTCGGGGGAGCTCCTACGAGCAGTACTTC